The clone carrying this T cell receptor (beta chain) was observed a handful of times. This sample was taken from a study of Ad26.COV2.S vaccination and SARS-CoV-2 variants. As for the study in general: The COV1001 Ad26.COV2.S trial arm included the donor.

Described treatment: roughly 19 received Ad26.COV2.S at low or high dose, single or two shots; about 5 received placebo; per-sample allocation not given. Samples were taken on day 63 after the first vaccine or placebo injection. It was an adult aged 18-55 years in Boston who was the donor. The method was immunoSEQ multiplex PCR; TCRdb's version includes in-frame clones alone and lacks a portion of them. The sample has fewer than 600,000 clones, roughly nine tenths seen once. This CDR3 spans 17 amino acids. The germline V gene has CDR1 MNHEY and CDR2 SMNVEV (reference sequence). Trimming at V came to 6 bases and at J to 0 bases, leaving 11 bases not matched to a gene.

The receptor comes from a person aged 18-65 years who received the Ad26.COV2.S COVID-19 vaccine or a placebo. This chain joins TRBV27 and TRBJ1-5, with 7 bases lining up with TRBD1. The sequences come from peripheral blood, collected in a trial of Ad26.COV2.S vaccine versus placebo. DNA for the CDR3: TGTGCCAGCAGGGGGAGGGCAGGGGGTAATAGCAATCAGCCCCAGCATTTT. Its translation is CASRGRAGGNSNQPQHF.